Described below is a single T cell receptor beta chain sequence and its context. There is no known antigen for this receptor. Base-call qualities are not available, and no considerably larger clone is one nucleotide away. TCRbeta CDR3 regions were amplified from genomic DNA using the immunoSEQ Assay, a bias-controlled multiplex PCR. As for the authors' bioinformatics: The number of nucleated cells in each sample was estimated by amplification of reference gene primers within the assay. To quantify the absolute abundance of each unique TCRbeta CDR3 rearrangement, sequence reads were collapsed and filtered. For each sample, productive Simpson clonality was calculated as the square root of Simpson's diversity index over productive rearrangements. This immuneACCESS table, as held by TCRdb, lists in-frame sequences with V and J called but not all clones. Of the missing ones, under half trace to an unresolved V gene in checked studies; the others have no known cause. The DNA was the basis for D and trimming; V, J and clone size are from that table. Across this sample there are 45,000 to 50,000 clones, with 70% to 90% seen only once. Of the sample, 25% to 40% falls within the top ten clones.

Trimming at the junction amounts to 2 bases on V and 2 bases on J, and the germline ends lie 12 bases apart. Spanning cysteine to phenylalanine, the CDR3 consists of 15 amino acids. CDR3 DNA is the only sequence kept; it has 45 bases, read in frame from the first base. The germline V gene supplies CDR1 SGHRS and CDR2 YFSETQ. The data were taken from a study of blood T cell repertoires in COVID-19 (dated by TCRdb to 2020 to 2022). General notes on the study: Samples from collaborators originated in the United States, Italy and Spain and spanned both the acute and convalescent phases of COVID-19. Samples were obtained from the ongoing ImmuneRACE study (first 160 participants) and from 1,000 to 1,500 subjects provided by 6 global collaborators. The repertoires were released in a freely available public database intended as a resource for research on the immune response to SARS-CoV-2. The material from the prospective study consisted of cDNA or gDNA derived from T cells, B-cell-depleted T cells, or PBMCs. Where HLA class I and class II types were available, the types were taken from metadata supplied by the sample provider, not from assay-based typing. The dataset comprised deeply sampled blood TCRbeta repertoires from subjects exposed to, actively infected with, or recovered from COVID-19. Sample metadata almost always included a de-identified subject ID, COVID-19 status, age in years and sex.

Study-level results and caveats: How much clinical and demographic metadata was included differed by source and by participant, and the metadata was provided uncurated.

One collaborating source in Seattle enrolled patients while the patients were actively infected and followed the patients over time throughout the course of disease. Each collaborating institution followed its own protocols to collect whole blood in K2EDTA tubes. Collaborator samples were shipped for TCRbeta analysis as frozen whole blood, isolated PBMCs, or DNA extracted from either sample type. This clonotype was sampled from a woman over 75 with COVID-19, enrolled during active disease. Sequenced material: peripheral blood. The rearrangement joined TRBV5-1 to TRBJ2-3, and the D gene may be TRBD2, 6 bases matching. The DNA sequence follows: TGCGCCAGCAGCTTTCAGGCTAGCGACACAGATACGCAGTATTTT. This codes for CASSFQASDTDTQYF.